This T cell receptor beta chain was recovered during a study of cytomegalovirus exposure and HLA in healthy donors. Study background: Some 85 million unique TCRs from HLA-typed donors were held in an early data release.

Findings and caveats of the study: Some V segments, including TRBV6-2 and TRBV6-3, were excluded as indistinguishable. Cytomegalovirus association was listed for 164 TCR beta chains.

Turning to this clone: Antigen specificity is unknown.

A multiplex PCR was run with 60 Vbeta primers and 13 Jbeta primers. Measured with immunoSEQ multiplex PCR; TCRdb has only the in-frame clones, and not every one. The table lists around 120,000 clones, around 74% of them singletons. This CDR3 is built from 15 residues. The germline V gene has CDR1 SQVTM and CDR2 ANQGSEA. Trimming took off 6 bases at V and 1 base at J, with 17 bases between the two ends. Though probably carrying unrecorded immune exposures, donors were nominally healthy at sampling. The sequenced sample consisted of PBMCs. The sequence came from a man aged 55 to 70 in good health and CMV-seropositive. The chain links TRBV29-1 to TRBJ2-3; D is perhaps TRBD1 (6 bases). The CDR3, as DNA: TGCAGCGTAAAACCTGCAGGGGCCGGCACAGATACGCAGTATTTT. Translated: CSVKPAGAGTDTQYF.